The following is a T cell receptor (beta chain) sequence with its context. This entry belongs to a study of blood T cell repertoires in COVID-19. About the study: Acute-phase and convalescent COVID-19 samples originated in the United States, Italy and Spain.

Enrollment of patients from Seattle took place during active infection, with longitudinal follow-up. V dropped 5 bases and J dropped 1 base, with 10 bases sitting between them. The CDR3 runs to 14 residues. Per germline, CDR1 SEHNR and CDR2 FQNEAQ (reference sequence). Profiled with immunoSEQ multiplex PCR; TCRdb holds only in-frame clones, not every one. The sample consists of hundreds of thousands of clones, roughly 86% of them appearing once. The TCR originated in a woman older than 75 with COVID-19, enrolled during active disease. V is TRBV7-9 and J is TRBJ2-3, with D tentatively TRBD1 (6 bases). The sequencing sample was made of peripheral blood. CDR3 in DNA: TGTGCCAGCAGCCCAAAGGGGGGCACAGATACGCAGTATTTT. Translation: CASSPKGGTDTQYF.